This passage covers 14 T cell receptor beta chains from one sample sequenced in a study of blood T cells in healthy people across ages (dated by TCRdb to the mid-2010s). The method was 5' RACE. Reads for this sample came from an Illumina HiSeq 2500. A second about 7 to 11 cycle PCR used a sample-barcoded 5' primer and a J-beta primer mix. TCRdb trimmed public reads at Q25 via fastp, called clones via MiXCR and kept in-frame beta chains. Duplicate CDR3 protein sequences are folded into a single record with the most common DNA and genes. The sample table records about 1 million distinct CDR3 sequences; 40% to 45% of these occur just once. The ten largest clones represent about 19% of the sample. The sequencing sample was made of blood. The source of these receptors is a woman in her fifties or sixties in good health.

The rearrangement links TRBV12-3 or TRBV12-4 to TRBJ1-6; no definite D call. The CDR3 has 14 amino acids. Trimming pared 2 bases from V and 4 bases from J, leaving 6 bases between. The CDR3: CASSLPGYNSPLHF. Written as DNA, the CDR3 is TGTGCCAGCAGTTTACCGGGGTATAATTCACCCCTCCACTTT.

The chain joins TRBV5-1 to TRBJ2-5; TRBD2 aligns across 8 bases. Germline-derived CDR1 and CDR2 are SGHRS and YFSETQ. The length of the CDR3 is 14 residues. With V trimmed by 6 bases and J by 2 bases, 6 bases remained unmatched. DNA of the CDR3: TGCGCCAGCACAGTCGGGAGGGCACAAGAGACCCAGTACTTC. It is translated as CASTVGRAQETQYF.

On this clonotype itself: A clone one base away is much larger, so this may be a read error. The chain joins TRBV15 to TRBJ2-1; 7 bases align to TRBD1. The CDR3 length is 13 residues. V shed 7 bases and J 10 bases; nucleotides not matched to a gene: 10. CDR1 and CDR2 (germline): LNHNV, YYDKDF (reference sequence). CDR3 coding DNA: TGTGCCACCACCCCGGACAGGTCCTACGAGCAGTTCTTC. It yields the protein CATTPDRSYEQFF.

The genes are TRBV6-2 or TRBV6-3 and TRBJ2-7; maybe TRBD1 (5 bases). Near its end, the DNA agrees better with TRBJ2-5, so the J call may be wrong. Germline lookup yields CDR1 MNHEY and CDR2 SVGEGT. The CDR3 is 13 amino acids. The CDR3 loop is CASTGSALETQYF. The CDR3 DNA sequence: TGTGCCAGCACAGGGTCCGCTTTGGAGACCCAGTACTTC.

This clonotype has just a few counts. CDR3 nucleotides: TGCGCCAGCACAAACCCTCCCGTAAACGAGCAGTTCTTC. Translated, it gives CASTNPPVNEQFF. The chain joins TRBV5-1 to TRBJ2-1; D is unclear. Germline loops: CDR1 SGHRS, CDR2 YFSETQ. CDR3 size: 13 residues. Trimming took off 6 bases at V and 10 bases at J, with 17 bases between the two ends.

The chain uses TRBV6-5 and TRBJ1-4, with 10 bases lining up with TRBD1. In germline, CDR1 is MNHEY, CDR2 SVGAGI. After removal of 0 bases from V and 3 bases from J, the junction contained 7 bases not matched to a gene. The CDR3 has 18 residues. CDR3 DNA sequence: TGTGCCAGCAGTTACTCCCAGACAGGGGGCTTCCCTAATGAAAAACTGTTTTTT. This sequence encodes CASSYSQTGGFPNEKLFF.

V usage is TRBV6-1 and J usage is TRBJ2-7; the match to TRBD1 covers 10 bases. The J segment lost 1 base and the V segment lost 6 bases, leaving 18 bases of the junction unmatched. Germline assignment: CDR1 MNHNS and CDR2 SASEGT. CDR3 size: 19 residues. CDR3 nucleotides: TGTGCCAGCAGCACGTTACCATTTAGGGGACAGGGGTCATCCTACGAGCAGTACTTC. Amino acids: CASSTLPFRGQGSSYEQYF.

The CDR3 sequence is CASSFGPEAYTF. CDR3 sequence (DNA): TGTGCCAGCAGCTTTGGACCGGAGGCCTACACCTTC. The chain has TRBV13 and TRBJ1-2; D remains ambiguous. Germline V lookup: CDR1 PRHDT, CDR2 FYEKMQ (reference sequence). V dropped 3 bases and J dropped 10 bases, with 12 bases sitting between them. The CDR3 consists of 12 residues.

The CDR3 bases are TGCAGTGCTAGAGATGGGACGCTCAATGAGCAGTTCTTC. Amino acids: CSARDGTLNEQFF. This chain connects TRBV20-1 to TRBJ2-1; either TRBD1 or TRBD2 may fit D (5 bases each). The CDR3 totals 13 residues. The V and J ends lost 0 bases and 6 bases respectively, with 9 bases between them. Germline lookup yields CDR1 DFQATT and CDR2 SNEGSKA (reference sequence).

Regarding this clonotype: One junction end disagrees with the germline gene, perhaps due to a read error. The rearrangement uses TRBV19 and TRBJ2-3, with 7 bases identical to TRBD2. The CDR3 runs to 17 residues. Germline CDR1 reads LNHDA; CDR2 reads SQIVND (reference sequence). The CDR3 is CASSITGRGLSTDTQYF. CDR3 nucleotide sequence: TGTGCCAGTAGTATTACTGGGCGGGGACTAAGCACCGATACGCAGTATTTT.

This chain links TRBV6-5 with TRBJ1-1; D is unresolved. Trimming stripped 0 bases from V and 2 bases from J, with 7 bases between. The V gene's germline CDR1 is MNHEY and CDR2 SVGAGI. This CDR3 is built from 14 residues. The CDR3 region has the DNA TGTGCCAGCAGTTACTCCAGCTTTAACACTGAAGCTTTCTTT. This encodes CASSYSSFNTEAFF.

This clonotype occurred a few times. The chain links TRBV27 to TRBJ2-5, with D possibly TRBD2 on 5 matching bases. CDR1 is MNHEY and CDR2 is SMNVEV in the germline V gene (reference sequence). V was pared by 2 bases and J by 2 bases, with 12 bases between. CDR3 length: 15 amino acids. The CDR3 region is CASSLRRARQETQYF. CDR3 sequence (DNA): TGTGCCAGCAGTTTAAGGCGGGCCAGGCAAGAGACCCAGTACTTC.

The rearrangement joins TRBV7-2 to TRBJ1-1; 11 bases line up with TRBD1. Germline V gene data show CDR1 as SGHTA and CDR2 as FQGNSA. This CDR3 spans 19 amino acids. The V segment lost 1 base and the J segment 4 bases; nucleotides outside the gene matches: 14. The CDR3 reads CASSLGPAEWDRGGTEAFF. DNA for the CDR3: TGTGCCAGCAGCTTAGGGCCCGCAGAATGGGACAGGGGGGGCACTGAAGCTTTCTTT. Supplemented by reference TRBV7-2 and TRBJ1-1, the full variable domain reads GAGVSQSPSNKVTEKGKDVELRCDPISGHTALYWYRQSLGQGLEFLIYFQGNSAPDKSGLPSDRFSAERTGGSVSTLTIQRTQQEDSAVYLCASSLGPAEWDRGGTEAFFGQGTRLTVV.

The chain has TRBV11-2 and TRBJ2-3, with TRBD2 matching over 8 bases. Germline values: CDR1 SGHAT, CDR2 FQNNGV. Trimming at V came to 2 bases and at J to 5 bases, leaving 6 bases not matched to a gene. The CDR3 spans 15 residues. Here the CDR3 DNA reads TGTGCCAGCAGCTTATGGACTAGCCGGGTAGATACGCAGTATTTT. Its translation is CASSLWTSRVDTQYF.